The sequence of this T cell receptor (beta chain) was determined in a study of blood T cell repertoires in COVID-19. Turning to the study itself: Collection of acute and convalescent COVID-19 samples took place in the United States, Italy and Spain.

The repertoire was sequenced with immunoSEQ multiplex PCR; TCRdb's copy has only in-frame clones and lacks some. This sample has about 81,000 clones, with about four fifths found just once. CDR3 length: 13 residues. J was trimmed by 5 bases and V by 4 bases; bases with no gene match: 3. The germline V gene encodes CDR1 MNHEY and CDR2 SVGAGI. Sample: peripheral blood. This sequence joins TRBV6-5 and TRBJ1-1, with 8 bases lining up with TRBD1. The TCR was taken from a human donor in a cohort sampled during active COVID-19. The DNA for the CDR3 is TGTGCCAGCAGTTGGACAGGGCAAACTGAAGCTTTCTTT. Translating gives CASSWTGQTEAFF.